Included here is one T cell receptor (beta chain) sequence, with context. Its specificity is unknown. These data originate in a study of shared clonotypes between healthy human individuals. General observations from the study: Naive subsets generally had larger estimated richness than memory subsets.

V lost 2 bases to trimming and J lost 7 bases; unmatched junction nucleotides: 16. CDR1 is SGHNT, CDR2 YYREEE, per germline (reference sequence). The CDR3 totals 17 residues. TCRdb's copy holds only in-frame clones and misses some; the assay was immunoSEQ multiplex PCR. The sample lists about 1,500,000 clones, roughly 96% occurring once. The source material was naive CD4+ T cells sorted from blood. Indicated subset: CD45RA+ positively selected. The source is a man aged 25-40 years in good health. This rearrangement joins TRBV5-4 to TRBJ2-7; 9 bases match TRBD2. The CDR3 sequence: CASSLTRDSGGAGEQYF. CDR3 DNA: TGTGCCAGCAGCTTAACACGGGATAGCGGGGGTGCGGGGGAGCAGTACTTC. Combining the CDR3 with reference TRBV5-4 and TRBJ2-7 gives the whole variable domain ETGVTQSPTHLIKTRGQQVTLRCSSQSGHNTVSWYQQALGQGPQFIFQYYREEENGRGNFPPRFSGLQFPNYSSELNVNALELDDSALYLCASSLTRDSGGAGEQYFGPGTRLTVT.